This TCR beta chain was recorded in a study of cytomegalovirus exposure and HLA in healthy donors. PCR primers comprised 60 Vbeta and 13 Jbeta primers. TCRdb's copy holds only in-frame clones and misses some; the assay was immunoSEQ multiplex PCR. The sample lists approximately 100,000 clones, around 85% occurring once. Of note for this clone: Antigen unknown.

General observations from the study: Most TCR sequences were rare, but some public TCRs occurred in many donors.

CDR1 and CDR2 (germline): SGHRS, YFSETQ. The CDR3 consists of 15 residues. The J segment lost 7 bases and the V segment lost 4 bases, leaving 7 bases of the junction unmatched. This chain joins TRBV5-1 and TRBJ1-4, with 10 bases matching TRBD1. The origin of this receptor is a man aged 40-49 years in good health and CMV-seropositive. Sequencing input: PBMCs. The CDR3 nucleotides are TGCGCCAGCAGCGCCGCCGGGACAGGGGTTGAAAAACTGTTTTTT. Translating gives CASSAAGTGVEKLFF.